This T cell receptor (beta chain) derives from a study of human T cells and chemical hapten exposure. Study details: The upper back received 0.01% DPC by patch testing, with results read at 6 days. Minor volume differences among pooled libraries chiefly drove per-sample TCR yield variation.

V shed 1 base and J shed 0 bases, with 5 bases lying between them. Germline assignment: CDR1 LNHNV and CDR2 YYDKDF (reference sequence). The CDR3 spans 14 residues. Noted time point: patch test 2, 6 weeks after DPC sensitization. The treatment is: therapeutic diphenylcyclopropenone sensitization with weekly scalp DPC. Via MiXCR, TCRdb re-called the RACE reads, giving one row per CDR3 protein. Of 35,000 to 50,000 distinct CDR3 sequences listed, 8% to 9% are singletons. Sequenced here: whole blood, sampled in connection with sensitization to the hapten diphenylcyclopropenone (DPC). The sequence was obtained from a woman aged 40 to 50 with alopecia areata. Some clones in this sample may be carry-over from other donors' samples. The J gene is TRBJ2-3, the V gene TRBV15; D is unclear. Written as DNA, the CDR3 is TGTGCCACCAGCAGAGGGGGTAGCACAGATACGCAGTATTTT. Amino acids: CATSRGGSTDTQYF. Supplemented by reference TRBV15 and TRBJ2-3, the full variable domain reads DAMVIQNPRYQVTQFGKPVTLSCSQTLNHNVMYWYQQKSSQAPKLLFHYYDKDFNNEADTPDNFQSRRPNTSFCFLDIRSPGLGDTAMYLCATSRGGSTDTQYFGPGTRLTVL.